This TCR beta chain was captured by sequencing in a study of post-analysis software for immune sequencing data. Whole-study findings and limits: Normalized Chao1 diversity was significantly reduced in patients versus controls. TRBV5-6, TRBV5-1 and TRBV20-1 were among several TRBV segments more frequent in patients than controls. Batch-mates among the samples co-clustered strongly by F measure.

The CDR3 sequence is 14 residues long. V was pared by 1 base and J by 5 bases, with 11 bases between. Germline lookup yields CDR1 SGHTA and CDR2 FQGNSA. Unique molecular identifiers were built into the TCR beta cDNA libraries. cDNA molecules numbering 400,000 to 550,000 came from around 1 to 10 million T cells. TCRdb reprocessed the PCR reads with MiXCR, giving one entry per CDR3 protein. This sample has approximately 730,000 distinct CDR3 sequences, with about 32% found just once. As regards this clonotype: The target antigen is unknown.

This chain joins TRBV7-2 and TRBJ2-5, with D uncertain. Specimen: blood. This clonotype originated in a girl aged 10-17 years with multiple sclerosis. The CDR3 nucleotides are TGTGCCAGCAGCTTAGAGGTGAACCTGGAGACCCAGTACTTC. Protein: CASSLEVNLETQYF.